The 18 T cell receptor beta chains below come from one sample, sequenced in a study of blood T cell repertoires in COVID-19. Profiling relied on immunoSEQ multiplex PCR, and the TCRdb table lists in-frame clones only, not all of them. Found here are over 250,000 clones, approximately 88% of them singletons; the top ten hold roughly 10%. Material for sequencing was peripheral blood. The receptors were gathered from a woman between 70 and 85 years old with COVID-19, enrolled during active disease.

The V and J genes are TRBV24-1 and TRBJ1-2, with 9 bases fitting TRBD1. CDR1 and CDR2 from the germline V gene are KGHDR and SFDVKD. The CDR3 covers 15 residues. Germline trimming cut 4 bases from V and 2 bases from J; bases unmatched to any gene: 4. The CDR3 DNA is TGTGCCACCAGTGACCCCGGGACAGGGAACTATGGCTACACCTTC. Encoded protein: CATSDPGTGNYGYTF.

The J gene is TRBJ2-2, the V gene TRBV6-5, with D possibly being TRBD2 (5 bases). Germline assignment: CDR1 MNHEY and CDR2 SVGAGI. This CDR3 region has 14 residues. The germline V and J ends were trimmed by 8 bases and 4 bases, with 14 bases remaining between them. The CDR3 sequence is CASFKRGSTGELFF. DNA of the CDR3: TGTGCCAGCTTCAAAAGAGGGTCCACCGGGGAGCTGTTTTTT.

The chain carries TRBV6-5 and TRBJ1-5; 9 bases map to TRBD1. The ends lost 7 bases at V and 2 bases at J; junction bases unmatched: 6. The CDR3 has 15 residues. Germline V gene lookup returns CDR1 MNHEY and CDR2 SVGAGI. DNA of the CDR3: TGTGCCAGCAAAACCGGGACAGGGCGCAATCAGCCCCAGCATTTT. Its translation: CASKTGTGRNQPQHF.

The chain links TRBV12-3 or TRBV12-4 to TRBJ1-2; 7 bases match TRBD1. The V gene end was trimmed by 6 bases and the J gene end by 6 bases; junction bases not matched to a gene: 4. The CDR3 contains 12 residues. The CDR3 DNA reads TGTGCCAGCAGCCCCCAGGGGGATGGCTACACCTTC. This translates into CASSPQGDGYTF.

The CDR3 DNA sequence: TGTGCCAGCAGTTTCCTACAAACGATCACGACTGGCACTGAAGCTTTCTTT. Translating gives CASSFLQTITTGTEAFF. This chain uses TRBV28 with TRBJ1-1; D is unclear. This CDR3 contains 17 residues. Germline CDR1 MDHEN, CDR2 SYDVKM. Trimming pared 3 bases from V and 4 bases from J, leaving 21 bases between.

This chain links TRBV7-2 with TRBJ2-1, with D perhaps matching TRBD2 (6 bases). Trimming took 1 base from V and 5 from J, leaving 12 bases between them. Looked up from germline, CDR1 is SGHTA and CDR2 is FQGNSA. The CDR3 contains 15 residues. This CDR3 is CASSLGRGLNNEQFF. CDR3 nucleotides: TGTGCCAGCAGCTTAGGTCGCGGACTAAACAATGAGCAGTTCTTC.

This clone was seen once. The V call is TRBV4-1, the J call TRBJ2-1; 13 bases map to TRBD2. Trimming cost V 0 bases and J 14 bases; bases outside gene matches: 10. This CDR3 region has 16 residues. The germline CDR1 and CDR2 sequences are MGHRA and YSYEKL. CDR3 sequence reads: CASSQDPQLAGGHKFF. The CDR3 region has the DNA TGCGCCAGCAGCCAAGACCCACAACTAGCGGGAGGGCACAAGTTCTTC.

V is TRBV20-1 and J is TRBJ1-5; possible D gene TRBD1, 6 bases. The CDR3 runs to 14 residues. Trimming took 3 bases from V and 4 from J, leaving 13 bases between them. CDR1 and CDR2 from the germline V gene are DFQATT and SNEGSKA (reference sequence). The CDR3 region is CSASWGQLNQPQHF. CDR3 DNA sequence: TGCAGTGCTAGTTGGGGACAACTAAATCAGCCCCAGCATTTT.

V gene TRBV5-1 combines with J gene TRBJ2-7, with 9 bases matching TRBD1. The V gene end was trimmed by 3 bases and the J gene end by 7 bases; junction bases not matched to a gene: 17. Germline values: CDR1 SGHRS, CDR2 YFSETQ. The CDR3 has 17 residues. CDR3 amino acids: CASSWNRWDRVSGEQYF. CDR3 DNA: TGCGCCAGCAGCTGGAACCGCTGGGACAGGGTGTCCGGGGAGCAGTACTTC.

CDR3 amino acids: CASSLRGLDTGELFF. CDR3 DNA: TGTGCCAGCAGTTTAAGGGGGCTAGATACCGGGGAGCTGTTTTTT. This chain connects TRBV27 to TRBJ2-2; 7 positions agree with TRBD1. The junction had 5 bases not matched to a gene; V was cut back by 2 bases and J by 5 bases. CDR1 and CDR2 (germline): MNHEY, SMNVEV (reference sequence). The CDR3 is made up of 15 amino acids.

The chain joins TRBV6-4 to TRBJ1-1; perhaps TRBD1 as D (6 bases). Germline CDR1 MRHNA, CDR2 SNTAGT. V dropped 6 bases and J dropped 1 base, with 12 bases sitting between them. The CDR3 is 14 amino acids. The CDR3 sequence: CASREQGPNTEAFF. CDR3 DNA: TGTGCCAGCAGAGAACAGGGTCCGAACACTGAAGCTTTCTTT.

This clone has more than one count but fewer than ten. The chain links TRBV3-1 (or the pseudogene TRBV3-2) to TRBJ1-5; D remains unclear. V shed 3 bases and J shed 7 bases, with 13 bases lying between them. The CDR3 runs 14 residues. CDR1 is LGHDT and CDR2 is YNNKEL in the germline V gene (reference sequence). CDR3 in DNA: TGTGCCAGCAGCCACCTTGGAGAGGAACAGCCCCAGCATTTT. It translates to CASSHLGEEQPQHF.

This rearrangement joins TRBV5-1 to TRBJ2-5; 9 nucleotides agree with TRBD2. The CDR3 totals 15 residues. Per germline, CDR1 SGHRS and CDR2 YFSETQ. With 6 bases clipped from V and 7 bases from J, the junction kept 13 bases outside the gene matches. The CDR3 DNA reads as TGCGCCAGCACCCTATCCGGCGGGAGGGAGGGGACCCAGTACTTC. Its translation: CASTLSGGREGTQYF.

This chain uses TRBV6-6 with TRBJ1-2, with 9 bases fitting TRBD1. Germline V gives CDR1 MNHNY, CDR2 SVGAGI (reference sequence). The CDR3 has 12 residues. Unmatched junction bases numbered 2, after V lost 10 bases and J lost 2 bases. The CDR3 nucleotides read TGTGCCAACAGGGGGCGGAACTATGGCTACACCTTC. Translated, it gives CANRGRNYGYTF.

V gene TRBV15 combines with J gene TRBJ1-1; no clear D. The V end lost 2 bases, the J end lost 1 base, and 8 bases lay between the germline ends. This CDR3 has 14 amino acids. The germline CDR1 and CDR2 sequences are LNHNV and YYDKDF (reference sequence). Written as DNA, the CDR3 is TGTGCCACCAGCAGACTTGTAGAGAACACTGAAGCTTTCTTT. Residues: CATSRLVENTEAFF. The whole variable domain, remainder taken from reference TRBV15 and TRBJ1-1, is DAMVIQNPRYQVTQFGKPVTLSCSQTLNHNVMYWYQQKSSQAPKLLFHYYDKDFNNEADTPDNFQSRRPNTSFCFLDIRSPGLGDTAMYLCATSRLVENTEAFFGQGTRLTVV.

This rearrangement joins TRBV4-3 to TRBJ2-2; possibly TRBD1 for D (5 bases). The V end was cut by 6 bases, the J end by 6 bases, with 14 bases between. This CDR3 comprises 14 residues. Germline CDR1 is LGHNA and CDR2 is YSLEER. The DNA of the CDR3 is TGCGCCAGCAGTCCTACAAGGGGCCCCGGGGAGCTGTTTTTT. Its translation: CASSPTRGPGELFF.

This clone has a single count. CDR3 region: CSASAGTGYGYTF. The DNA of the CDR3 is TGCAGCGCAAGCGCCGGGACAGGGTATGGCTACACCTTC. This rearrangement joins TRBV29-1 to TRBJ1-2, with 9 bases identical to TRBD1. The length of the CDR3 is 13 residues. Germline CDR1 reads SQVTM; CDR2 reads ANQGSEA. V lost 7 bases and J lost 5; bases outside the gene matches: 8. The full variable domain, in which reference TRBV29-1 and TRBJ1-2 provide the parts outside the CDR3, is SAVISQKPSRDICQRGTSLTIQCQVDSQVTMMFWYRQQPGQSLTLIATANQGSEATYESGFVIDKFPISRPNLTFSTLTVSNMSPEDSSIYLCSASAGTGYGYTFGSGTRLTVV.

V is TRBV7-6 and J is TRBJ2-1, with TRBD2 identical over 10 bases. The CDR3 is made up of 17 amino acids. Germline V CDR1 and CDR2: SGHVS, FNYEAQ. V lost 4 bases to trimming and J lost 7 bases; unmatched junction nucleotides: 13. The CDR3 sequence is CASSSNPPSGSGNEQFF. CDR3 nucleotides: TGTGCCAGCAGCTCGAACCCCCCTAGCGGGAGTGGAAATGAGCAGTTCTTC.